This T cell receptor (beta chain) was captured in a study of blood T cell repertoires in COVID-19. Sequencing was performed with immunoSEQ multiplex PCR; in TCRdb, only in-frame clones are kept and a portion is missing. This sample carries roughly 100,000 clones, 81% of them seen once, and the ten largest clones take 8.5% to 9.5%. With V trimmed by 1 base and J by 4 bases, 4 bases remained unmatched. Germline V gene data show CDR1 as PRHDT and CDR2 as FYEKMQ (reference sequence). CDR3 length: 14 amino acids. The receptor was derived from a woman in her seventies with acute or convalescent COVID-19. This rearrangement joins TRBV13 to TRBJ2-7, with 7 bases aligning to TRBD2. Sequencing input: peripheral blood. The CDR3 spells CASSLVAGGYEQYF. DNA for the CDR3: TGTGCCAGCAGCTTAGTAGCGGGTGGGTACGAGCAGTACTTC.